This entry lists 8 T cell receptor beta chains sequenced from one sample in a study of CD8+CD57+ T cells in acquired aplastic anemia. Patients sequenced had flow cytometry evidence of CD8+CD57+ cell expansion. CDR3 and TCR beta VDJ profiling relied on a genomic DNA template. From the reads, TCRdb called clonotypes with MiXCR, one entry per CDR3 protein. The table has about 160,000 distinct CDR3 sequences, 71% seen once. The sequencing input was sorted CD4+, CD8+, or CD8+CD57+ T cells (not recorded which) from PBMCs. The source of these receptors is a human donor with aplastic anemia.

This clonotype occurred a few times. The chain combines TRBV11-3 with TRBJ2-7; a possible D gene is TRBD2 (6 bases). This CDR3 contains 13 residues. Trimming cost V 8 bases and J 1 base, with 12 bases left between them. Germline CDR1 and CDR2: SGHNT and YENEEA. CDR3 loop: CASDDGLSYEQYF. As DNA, the CDR3 is TGTGCCAGCGACGACGGACTATCCTACGAGCAGTACTTC.

The V and J genes are TRBV7-8 and TRBJ2-2, with 11 bases fitting TRBD2. CDR3 size: 19 residues. Germline values: CDR1 SGHVS, CDR2 FQNEAQ. Losses at the gene ends were 0 bases for V and 0 bases for J; bases not matched to a gene: 6. The chain's CDR3 is CASSLARLAGGPNTGELFF. The CDR3 DNA sequence: TGTGCCAGCAGCTTAGCGCGCCTAGCGGGGGGTCCGAACACCGGGGAGCTGTTTTTT.

The sample holds a few counts of this clonotype. The rearrangement uses TRBV7-9 and TRBJ1-2; 11 nucleotides match TRBD1. The V gene end was trimmed by 7 bases and the J gene end by 9 bases; junction bases not matched to a gene: 7. This CDR3 contains 13 residues. Germline-derived CDR1 and CDR2 are SEHNR and FQNEAQ (reference sequence). In DNA form, the CDR3 reads TGTGCCAGCATGTCGGGACAGGGGGTGAGCTACACCTTC. It encodes CASMSGQGVSYTF.

There are a few counts of this clonotype. The gene calls are TRBV2 and TRBJ2-7; 8 bases align to TRBD1. Germline lookup yields CDR1 SNHLY and CDR2 FYNNEI. There are 13 residues in the CDR3. The V segment lost 5 bases and the J segment 6 bases; nucleotides outside the gene matches: 6. The CDR3 DNA reads as TGTGCCAGCAGTACGGACAGGGTTGCCGAGCAGTACTTC. Amino acid sequence: CASSTDRVAEQYF.

This sequence joins TRBV2 and TRBJ1-2; possible D gene TRBD1, 6 bases. The germline gives CDR1 SNHLY, CDR2 FYNNEI. This CDR3 is 11 amino acids long. V lost 6 bases and J lost 6, with 8 bases in between. CDR3 loop: CASRNRDGYTF. The CDR3 DNA is TGTGCCAGCAGAAACAGGGATGGCTACACCTTC.

The V call is TRBV7-3, the J call TRBJ2-5; TRBD1 matches at 8 bases. In germline, CDR1 is SGHTA, CDR2 FQGTGA. The CDR3 consists of 13 residues. Trimming cost V 6 bases and J 4 bases; bases outside gene matches: 4. The CDR3 protein is CASSRGQGETQYF. In DNA, the CDR3 is TGTGCCAGCAGTCGAGGACAGGGAGAGACCCAGTACTTC.

This clonotype was counted only a few times. The chain carries TRBV15 and TRBJ2-7; D gene unclear. The V end was cut by 5 bases, the J end by 4 bases, with 6 bases between. The germline V gene encodes CDR1 LNHNV and CDR2 YYDKDF (reference sequence). The CDR3 sequence is 11 residues long. In DNA, the CDR3 is TGTGCCACCAGCTCACGTTACGAGCAGTACTTC. Its protein is CATSSRYEQYF.

This chain connects TRBV24-1 to TRBJ2-7; D is possibly TRBD1 (7 bases). The germline V gene encodes CDR1 KGHDR and CDR2 SFDVKD. The CDR3 has 15 residues. The germline V and J ends were trimmed by 4 bases and 4 bases, with 16 bases remaining between them. CDR3 nucleotide sequence: TGTGCCACCAGTGACCGCAGGGGGGCGTTTTACGAGCAGTACTTC. Its translation is CATSDRRGAFYEQYF.